Below, one T cell receptor beta chain is given with its context. The sample is drawn from a study of T cell responses to AZD1222 COVID-19 vaccine. Method: immunoSEQ multiplex PCR; TCRdb's copy keeps in-frame clones and lacks some. The table lists 100,000 or so clones, around 94% of them singletons. The junction had 3 bases not matched to a gene; V was cut back by 5 bases and J by 2 bases. This CDR3 is 14 amino acids long. Germline CDR1 and CDR2: PRHDT and FYEKMQ (reference sequence). The sequence was collected from an adult in good health. Sample: peripheral blood, taken on day 0 of AZD1222 vaccination. The chain joins TRBV13 to TRBJ2-7; 10 bases fit TRBD1. The CDR3 DNA sequence: TGTGCCAGCAGCGGCGGGACAGGGGCCTACGAGCAGTACTTC. Its translation is CASSGGTGAYEQYF.